One T cell receptor (beta chain) is described in this entry. Its antigen is not identified. The sample belongs to a study of cytomegalovirus exposure and HLA in healthy donors. Whole-study findings and limits: Follow-up analysis found HLA locus-dependent TCR association rates, highest for DRB1 and lowest for HLA-C. The study labeled 170 or so TCR beta chains cytomegalovirus-associated.

PCR was performed using 60 Vbeta and 13 Jbeta primers. The data were produced by immunoSEQ multiplex PCR, yet TCRdb's version contains in-frame clones alone and is incomplete. The table lists around 90,000 clones, roughly 85% of them singletons. The V and J ends lost 5 bases and 7 bases respectively, with 15 bases between them. The CDR3 runs to 14 residues. CDR1 MNHNS and CDR2 SASEGT come from the germline V gene. The gene calls are TRBV6-1 and TRBJ1-5, with D unresolved. The TCR sequence derives from a middle-aged man in good health and CMV-seropositive. Sequenced input: PBMCs. CDR3 in DNA: TGTGCCAGCAGTCTTGACATTCAGGTGCAGCCCCAGCATTTT. This codes for CASSLDIQVQPQHF.